The 22 T cell receptor beta chains below all came from one sample that was sequenced in a study of OX40 agonist ivuxolimab in advanced cancers. Here immunoSEQ multiplex PCR was the method, and the copy in TCRdb shows in-frame clones only, minus some. The table includes approximately 70,000 clones, approximately 78% detected once. The specimen comprised CD4+ or CD8+ T cells sorted from blood, sampled in a trial of the OX40 agonist ivuxolimab. The receptors shown here come from an adult with an advanced solid tumor such as melanoma, head and neck, liver or kidney cancer.

The CDR3: CASSRWAGAEETQYF. CDR3 DNA: TGCGCCAGCAGCCGTTGGGCAGGGGCGGAGGAGACCCAGTACTTC. V is TRBV5-1 and J is TRBJ2-5, with D possibly TRBD1 on 6 matching bases. V gave up 4 bases and J gave up 5 bases, with 18 bases separating them. Germline V gives CDR1 SGHRS, CDR2 YFSETQ. The CDR3 consists of 15 residues.

V usage is TRBV4-1 and J usage is TRBJ2-1; tentatively, D is TRBD1 (5 bases). Trimming stripped 0 bases from V and 5 bases from J, with 20 bases between. CDR1 is MGHRA, CDR2 YSYEKL, per germline. The CDR3 consists of 18 residues. Here the CDR3 DNA reads TGCGCCAGCAGCCAAGAGAGATTTGACAGTACGGCCCACAATGAGCAGTTCTTC. This sequence encodes CASSQERFDSTAHNEQFF.

This chain connects TRBV7-6 to TRBJ1-4, with a tentative D call TRBD1 (5 bases). This CDR3 comprises 12 residues. V was cut by 5 bases and J by 8 bases, with 9 bases left in between. Germline assignment: CDR1 SGHVS and CDR2 FNYEAQ. In nucleotides, the CDR3 is TGTGCCAGCAGCACTGGGGGGGAAAAACTGTTTTTT. Translated, it gives CASSTGGEKLFF. The whole variable domain, remainder taken from reference TRBV7-6 and TRBJ1-4, is GAGVSQSPRYKVTKRGQDVALRCDPISGHVSLYWYRQALGQGPEFLTYFNYEAQQDKSGLPNDRFSAERPEGSISTLTIQRTEQRDSAMYRCASSTGGEKLFFGSGTQLSVL.

This chain's CDR3 is CATSRGQGNEAFF. Written as DNA, the CDR3 is TGTGCCACCAGCAGAGGTCAGGGGAATGAAGCTTTCTTT. The chain carries TRBV15 and TRBJ1-1; D perhaps matches TRBD1 (6 bases). The CDR3 loop spans 13 amino acids. V lost 1 base and J lost 7, with 10 bases in between. The germline V gene has CDR1 LNHNV and CDR2 YYDKDF (reference sequence).

The chain recombines TRBV19 with TRBJ2-4; weak D call: TRBD2 (6 bases). This CDR3 region has 15 residues. Per germline, CDR1 LNHDA and CDR2 SQIVND (reference sequence). Trimming removed 4 bases at V and 0 bases at J, with 10 bases between. The CDR3 DNA reads TGTGCCAGTAGTAAGGAGGGACTAGCCAAAAACATTCAGTACTTC. Amino acids: CASSKEGLAKNIQYF.

The rearrangement links TRBV7-3 to TRBJ1-2; no definite D call. Germline V CDR1 and CDR2: SGHTA, FQGTGA. V dropped 0 bases and J dropped 2 bases, with 13 bases sitting between them. This CDR3 is built from 16 residues. Here the CDR3 reads CASSLTGSGLNYGYTF. DNA of the CDR3: TGTGCCAGCAGCTTAACAGGGTCGGGGTTGAACTATGGCTACACCTTC.

The gene calls are TRBV5-1 and TRBJ1-2; the D is unclear. Germline lookup yields CDR1 SGHRS and CDR2 YFSETQ. Trimming removed 0 bases from V and 4 bases from J, with 10 bases in between. The CDR3 runs 14 residues. The CDR3: CASSLDPGSYGYTF. CDR3 bases: TGCGCCAGCAGCTTGGACCCAGGCAGCTATGGCTACACCTTC.

The table lists this clone with a count of one. This chain links TRBV6-5 with TRBJ2-3; D may correspond to TRBD1 or TRBD2 (6 bases each). V lost 5 bases and J 9 bases, leaving 18 bases between the germline ends. Germline lookup yields CDR1 MNHEY and CDR2 SVGAGI. This CDR3 has 14 amino acids. Written as DNA, the CDR3 is TGTGCCAGCAGTCGGTCGGGGGCCAGGGCAACGCAGTATTTT. It is translated as CASSRSGARATQYF.

The rearrangement joins TRBV5-4 to TRBJ2-2, with a possible D match to TRBD1 (6 bases). Germline values: CDR1 SGHNT, CDR2 YYREEE (reference sequence). This CDR3 spans 15 amino acids. V gave up 4 bases and J gave up 6 bases, with 16 bases separating them. In DNA, the CDR3 is TGTGCCAGCAGCGACCGGGACATCGTTTCCGGGGAGCTGTTTTTT. Amino acids: CASSDRDIVSGELFF.

The sample holds a few counts of this clone. The gene calls are TRBV28 and TRBJ2-7; 8 nucleotides align to TRBD1. Germline V gene lookup returns CDR1 MDHEN and CDR2 SYDVKM. CDR3 size: 15 residues. V lost 6 bases to trimming and J lost 2 bases; unmatched junction nucleotides: 9. The CDR3 protein is CASSRTGNGAYEQYF. CDR3 DNA: TGTGCCAGCAGCCGGACAGGGAACGGGGCCTACGAGCAGTACTTC.

The chain recombines TRBV28 with TRBJ2-7; maybe TRBD1 (5 bases). V gave up 7 bases and J gave up 2 bases, with 9 bases separating them. The CDR3 spans 12 residues. In germline, CDR1 is MDHEN, CDR2 SYDVKM. The chain's CDR3 is CASKRGAYEQYV. The CDR3 DNA sequence: TGTGCCAGCAAAAGGGGCGCCTACGAGCAGTACGTC.

V and J are TRBV9 and TRBJ2-3; D ambiguous. Between the trimmed V and J ends, which lost 4 bases and 1 base, there was a span of 10 bases. Germline lookup yields CDR1 SGDLS and CDR2 YYNGEE. The CDR3 loop spans 14 amino acids. The chain's CDR3 is CASSPAPRTDTQYF. Here the CDR3 DNA reads TGTGCCAGCAGCCCAGCACCCCGCACAGATACGCAGTATTTT. The complete variable domain, with remaining parts taken from reference TRBV9 and TRBJ2-3, reads DSGVTQTPKHLITATGQRVTLRCSPRSGDLSVYWYQQSLDQGLQFLIQYYNGEERAKGNILERFSAQQFPDLHSELNLSSLELGDSALYFCASSPAPRTDTQYFGPGTRLTVL.

The chain employs TRBV19 and TRBJ1-2; 8 bases align to TRBD1. This CDR3 comprises 12 residues. V was clipped by 8 bases and J by 2 bases; unmatched bases: 1. CDR1 and CDR2 (germline): LNHDA, SQIVND (reference sequence). For the CDR3, the DNA is TGTGCCAGTCGGACAGGGAACTATGGCTACACCTTC. Translated, it gives CASRTGNYGYTF.

The chain couples TRBV2 to TRBJ2-5; D could derive from TRBD1 or TRBD2 (5 bases each). Trimming removed 8 bases at V and 4 bases at J, with 17 bases between. Germline loops: CDR1 SNHLY, CDR2 FYNNEI. The CDR3 sequence is 14 residues long. The CDR3 region is CASRRSGGRETQYF. The CDR3 DNA sequence: TGTGCCAGCCGACGGTCTGGGGGTCGAGAGACCCAGTACTTC.

The chain combines TRBV11-3 with TRBJ2-5; D might be TRBD2 (5 bases). Per germline, CDR1 SGHNT and CDR2 YENEEA. Between the trimmed V and J ends, which lost 0 bases and 5 bases, there was a span of 10 bases. The CDR3 contains 14 residues. CDR3 nucleotides: TGTGCCAGCAGCTTAGATGGTCCGGGGGAGACCCAGTACTTC. Translation: CASSLDGPGETQYF.

The rearrangement joins TRBV11-3 to TRBJ2-7; D unclear. There are 15 residues in the CDR3. CDR1 is SGHNT, CDR2 YENEEA, per germline. Trimming cost V 4 bases and J 6 bases, with 19 bases left between them. The DNA of the CDR3 is TGTGCCAGCAGCTCCAAATCCACCCCCAGGATCGAGCAGTACTTC. As protein: CASSSKSTPRIEQYF.

The V call is TRBV2, the J call TRBJ2-3, with TRBD2 matching over 8 bases. Germline V gene lookup returns CDR1 SNHLY and CDR2 FYNNEI. Trimming took 5 bases from V and 1 from J; bases not matched to a gene: 5. The CDR3 contains 15 residues. The CDR3 here is CASSFRAGGTDTQYF. CDR3 coding DNA: TGTGCCAGCAGTTTTAGAGCGGGGGGCACAGATACGCAGTATTTT.

The V call is TRBV11-2, the J call TRBJ2-6; 8 bases agree with TRBD1. The CDR3 runs to 17 residues. The germline gives CDR1 SGHAT, CDR2 FQNNGV. After removal of 5 bases from V and 0 bases from J, the junction contained 6 bases not matched to a gene. In DNA, the CDR3 is TGTGCCAGCAGCCCGGGACAGGATAGCTCTGGGGCCAACGTCCTGACTTTC. Translation: CASSPGQDSSGANVLTF.

V usage is TRBV19 and J usage is TRBJ1-4; D might be TRBD1 (5 bases). Germline CDR1 reads LNHDA; CDR2 reads SQIVND (reference sequence). The V and J ends lost 9 bases and 7 bases respectively, with 18 bases between them. The CDR3 is 14 residues long. CDR3 DNA sequence: TGTGCCAGCAAACCCCAGGGTATTCGTGAAAAACTGTTTTTT. This translates into CASKPQGIREKLFF.

The chain carries TRBV27 and TRBJ1-1; 7 positions match TRBD1. Germline V lookup: CDR1 MNHEY, CDR2 SMNVEV (reference sequence). The CDR3 length is 16 residues. Trimming took 3 bases from V and 0 from J; bases not matched to a gene: 7. CDR3 in amino acids: CASSFRGQILNTEAFF. The CDR3 DNA sequence: TGTGCCAGCAGTTTCAGGGGACAGATTTTGAACACTGAAGCTTTCTTT.

The chain combines TRBV4-1 with TRBJ2-1; 7 bases map to TRBD2. After removal of 4 bases from V and 0 bases from J, the junction contained 6 bases not matched to a gene. CDR3 length equals 16 residues. Germline CDR1 is MGHRA and CDR2 is YSYEKL. For the CDR3, the DNA is TGCGCCAGCAGCCTACCGGGACTAATCTCCTACAATGAGCAGTTCTTC. Translated: CASSLPGLISYNEQFF.

This clone has just one count. CDR3 loop: CASSPWILGTGELFF. DNA for the CDR3: TGTGCCAGTAGTCCGTGGATCCTAGGGACCGGGGAGCTGTTTTTT. V and J are TRBV19 and TRBJ2-2, with D uncertain. CDR3 length equals 15 residues. V was trimmed by 5 bases and J by 5 bases, leaving 15 bases between them. Germline V gives CDR1 LNHDA, CDR2 SQIVND (reference sequence).